This T cell receptor (beta chain) emerged from a study of T cells in Graves' hyperthyroidism and ophthalmopathy. The CDR3 runs to 14 residues. The ends were cut back, 5 bases at V and 6 bases at J, with 17 bases in the middle. Germline values: CDR1 MDHEN, CDR2 SYDVKM. This clonotype was counted a few times. A clone one base away is much larger, so this may be a read error. Authors of the study amplified TCR beta CDR3 regions from RNA transcripts. Carried out on the TCR CDR3, a first-round RT-PCR used the HTBI primer set. Via MiXCR, TCRdb re-called the multiplex PCR reads, giving one row per CDR3 protein. Counted here are more than 300,000 distinct CDR3 sequences, about 17% occurring once; the ten biggest clones make up more than 30%.

V usage is TRBV28 and J usage is TRBJ2-7; D unresolved. The clonotype comes from a woman in her twenties or thirties with Graves' hyperthyroidism that later progressed to Graves' ophthalmopathy. Sequencing was performed on blood. The CDR3 DNA follows: TGTGCCAGCAGTCCCGCTAACAAGGGCGGCGAGCAGTACTTC. Its translation: CASSPANKGGEQYF.